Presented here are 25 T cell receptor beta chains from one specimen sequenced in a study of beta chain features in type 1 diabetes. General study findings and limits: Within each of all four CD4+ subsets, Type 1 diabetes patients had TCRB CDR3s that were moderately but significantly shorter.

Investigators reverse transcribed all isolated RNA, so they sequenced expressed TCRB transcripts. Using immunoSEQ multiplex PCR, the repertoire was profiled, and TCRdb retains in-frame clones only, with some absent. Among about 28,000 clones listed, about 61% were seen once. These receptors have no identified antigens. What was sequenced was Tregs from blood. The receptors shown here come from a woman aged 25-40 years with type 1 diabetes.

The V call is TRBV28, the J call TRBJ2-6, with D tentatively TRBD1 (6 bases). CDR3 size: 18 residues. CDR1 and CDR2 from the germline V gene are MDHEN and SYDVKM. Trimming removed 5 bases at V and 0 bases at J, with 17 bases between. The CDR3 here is CASSVFGGPASGANVLTF. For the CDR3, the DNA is TGTGCCAGCAGTGTGTTTGGGGGCCCCGCCTCTGGGGCCAACGTCCTGACTTTC.

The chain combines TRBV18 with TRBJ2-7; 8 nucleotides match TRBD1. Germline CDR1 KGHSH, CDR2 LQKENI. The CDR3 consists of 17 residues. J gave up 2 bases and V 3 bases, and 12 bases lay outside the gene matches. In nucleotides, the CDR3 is TGTGCCAGCTCACCCAGGGGTCGACAGGGGCAAACCTACGAGCAGTACTTC. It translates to CASSPRGRQGQTYEQYF.

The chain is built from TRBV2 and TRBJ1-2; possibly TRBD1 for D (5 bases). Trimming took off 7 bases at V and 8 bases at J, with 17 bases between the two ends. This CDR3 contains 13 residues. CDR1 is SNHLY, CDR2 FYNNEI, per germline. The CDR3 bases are TGTGCCAGCACTCTGAGGCGGGGGAGCGGCTACACCTTC. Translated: CASTLRRGSGYTF.

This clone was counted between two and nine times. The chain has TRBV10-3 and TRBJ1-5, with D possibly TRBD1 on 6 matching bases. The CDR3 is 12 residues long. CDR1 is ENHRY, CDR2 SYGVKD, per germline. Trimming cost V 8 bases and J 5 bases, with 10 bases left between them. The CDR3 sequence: CAIAAGDQPQHF. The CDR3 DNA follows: TGTGCCATCGCGGCAGGGGATCAGCCCCAGCATTTT.

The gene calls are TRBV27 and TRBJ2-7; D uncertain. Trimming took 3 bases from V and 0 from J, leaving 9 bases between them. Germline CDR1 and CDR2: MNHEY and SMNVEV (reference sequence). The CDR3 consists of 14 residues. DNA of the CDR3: TGTGCCAGCAGTTTTCGAGGCCCCTCCTACGAGCAGTACTTC. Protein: CASSFRGPSYEQYF.

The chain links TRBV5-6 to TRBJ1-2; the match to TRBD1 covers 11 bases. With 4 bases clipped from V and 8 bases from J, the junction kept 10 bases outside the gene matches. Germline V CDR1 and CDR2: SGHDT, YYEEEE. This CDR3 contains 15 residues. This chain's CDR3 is CASSRGGQGAAGYTF. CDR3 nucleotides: TGTGCCAGCAGCCGCGGTGGACAGGGGGCTGCGGGCTACACCTTC.

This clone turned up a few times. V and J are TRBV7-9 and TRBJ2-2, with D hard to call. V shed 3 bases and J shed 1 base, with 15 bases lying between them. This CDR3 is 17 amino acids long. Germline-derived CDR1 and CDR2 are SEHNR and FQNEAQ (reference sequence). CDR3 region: CASSLVPLLLNTGELFF. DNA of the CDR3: TGTGCCAGCAGCTTGGTCCCACTCTTGCTGAACACCGGGGAGCTGTTTTTT. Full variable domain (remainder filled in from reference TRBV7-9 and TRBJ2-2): DTGVSQNPRHKITKRGQNVTFRCDPISEHNRLYWYRQTLGQGPEFLTYFQNEAQLEKSRLLSDRFSAERPKGSFSTLEIQRTEQGDSAMYLCASSLVPLLLNTGELFFGEGSRLTVL.

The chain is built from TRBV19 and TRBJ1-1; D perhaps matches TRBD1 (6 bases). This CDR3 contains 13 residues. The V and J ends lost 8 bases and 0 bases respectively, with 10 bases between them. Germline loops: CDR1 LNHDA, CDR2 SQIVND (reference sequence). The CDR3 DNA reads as TGTGCCAGTTTAGACAGGATGAACACTGAAGCTTTCTTT. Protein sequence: CASLDRMNTEAFF.

The CDR3 nucleotides read TGCGCCAGCAGCCAAGATCATGGAGAAATTGTTTACGAGCAGTACTTC. Translation: CASSQDHGEIVYEQYF. The gene calls are TRBV4-1 and TRBJ2-7; D unresolved. Trimming pared 0 bases from V and 4 bases from J, leaving 16 bases between. CDR3 size: 16 residues. CDR1 is MGHRA and CDR2 is YSYEKL in the germline V gene.

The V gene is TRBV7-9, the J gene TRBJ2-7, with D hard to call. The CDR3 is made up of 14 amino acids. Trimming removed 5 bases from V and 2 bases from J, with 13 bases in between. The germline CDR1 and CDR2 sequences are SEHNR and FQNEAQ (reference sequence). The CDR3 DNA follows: TGTGCCAGCAGCCGGTGGCAGGTGGCCTACGAGCAGTACTTC. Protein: CASSRWQVAYEQYF.

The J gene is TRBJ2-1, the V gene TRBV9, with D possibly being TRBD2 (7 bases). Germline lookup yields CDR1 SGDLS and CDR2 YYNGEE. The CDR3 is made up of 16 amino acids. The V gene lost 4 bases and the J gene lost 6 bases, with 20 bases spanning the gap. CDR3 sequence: CASSPPTSRGSNEQFF. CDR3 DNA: TGTGCCAGCAGCCCACCGACTAGCAGGGGCTCCAATGAGCAGTTCTTC.

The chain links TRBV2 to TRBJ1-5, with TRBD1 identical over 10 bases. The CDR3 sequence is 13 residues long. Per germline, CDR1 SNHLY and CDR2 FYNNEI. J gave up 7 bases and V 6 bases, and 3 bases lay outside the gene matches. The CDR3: CASRMGQGQPQHF. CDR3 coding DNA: TGTGCCAGCAGGATGGGACAGGGGCAGCCCCAGCATTTT.

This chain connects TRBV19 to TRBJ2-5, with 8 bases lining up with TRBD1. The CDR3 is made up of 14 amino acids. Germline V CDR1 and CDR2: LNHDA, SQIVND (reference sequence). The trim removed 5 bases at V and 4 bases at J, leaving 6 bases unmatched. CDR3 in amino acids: CASSPHRGLETQYF. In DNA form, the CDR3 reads TGTGCCAGTAGTCCCCACAGGGGGTTAGAGACCCAGTACTTC.

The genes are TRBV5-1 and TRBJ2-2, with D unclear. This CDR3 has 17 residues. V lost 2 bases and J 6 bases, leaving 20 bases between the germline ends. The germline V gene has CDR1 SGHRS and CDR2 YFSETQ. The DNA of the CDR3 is TGCGCCAGCAGCTTAGTAAGGTCCTACACCGAGGCCGGGGAGCTGTTTTTT. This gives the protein CASSLVRSYTEAGELFF. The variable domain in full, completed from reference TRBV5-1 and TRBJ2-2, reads KAGVTQTPRYLIKTRGQQVTLSCSPISGHRSVSWYQQTPGQGLQFLFEYFSETQRNKGNFPGRFSGRQFSNSRSEMNVSTLELGDSALYLCASSLVRSYTEAGELFFGEGSRLTVL.

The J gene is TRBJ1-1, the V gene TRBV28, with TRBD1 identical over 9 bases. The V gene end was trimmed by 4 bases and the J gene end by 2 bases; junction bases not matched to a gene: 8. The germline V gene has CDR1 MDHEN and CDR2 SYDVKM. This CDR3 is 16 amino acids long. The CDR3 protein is CASSSTGGNFNTEAFF. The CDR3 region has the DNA TGTGCCAGCAGTTCAACAGGGGGCAATTTTAACACTGAAGCTTTCTTT.

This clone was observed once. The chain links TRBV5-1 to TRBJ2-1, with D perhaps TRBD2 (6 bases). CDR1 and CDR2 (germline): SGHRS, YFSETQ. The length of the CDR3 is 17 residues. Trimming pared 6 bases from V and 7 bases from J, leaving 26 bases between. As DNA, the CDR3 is TGCGCCAGCACCCGCGGAGGGGTGTTTCCCCTACAGAATGAGCAGTTCTTC. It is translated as CASTRGGVFPLQNEQFF.

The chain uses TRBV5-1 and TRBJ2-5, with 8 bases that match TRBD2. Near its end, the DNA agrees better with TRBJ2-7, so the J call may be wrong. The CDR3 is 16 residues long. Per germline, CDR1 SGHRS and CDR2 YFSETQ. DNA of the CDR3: TGCGCCAGCAGCATAGCTCCTAGCGGGTCATCCTACGAGCAGTACTTC. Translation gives CASSIAPSGSSYEQYF.

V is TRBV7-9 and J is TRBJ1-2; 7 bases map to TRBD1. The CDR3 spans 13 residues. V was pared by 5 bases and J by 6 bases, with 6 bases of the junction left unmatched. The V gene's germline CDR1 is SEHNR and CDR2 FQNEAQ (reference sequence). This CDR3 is CASSPQGEDGYTF. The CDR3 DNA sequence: TGTGCCAGCAGCCCCCAGGGGGAGGATGGCTACACCTTC.

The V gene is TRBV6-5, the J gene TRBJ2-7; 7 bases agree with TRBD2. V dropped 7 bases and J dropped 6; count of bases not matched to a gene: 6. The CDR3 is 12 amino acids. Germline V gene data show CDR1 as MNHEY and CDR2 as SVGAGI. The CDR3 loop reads CASTRTRFEQYF. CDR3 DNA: TGTGCCAGCACCCGGACTAGATTCGAGCAGTACTTC.

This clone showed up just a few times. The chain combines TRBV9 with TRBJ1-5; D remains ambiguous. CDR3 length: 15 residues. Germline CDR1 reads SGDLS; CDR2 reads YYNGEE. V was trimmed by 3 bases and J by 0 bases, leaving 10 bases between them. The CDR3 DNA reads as TGTGCCAGCAGCGGTAGCAGTTATAGCAATCAGCCCCAGCATTTT. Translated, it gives CASSGSSYSNQPQHF. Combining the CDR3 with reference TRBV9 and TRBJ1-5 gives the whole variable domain DSGVTQTPKHLITATGQRVTLRCSPRSGDLSVYWYQQSLDQGLQFLIQYYNGEERAKGNILERFSAQQFPDLHSELNLSSLELGDSALYFCASSGSSYSNQPQHFGDGTRLSIL.

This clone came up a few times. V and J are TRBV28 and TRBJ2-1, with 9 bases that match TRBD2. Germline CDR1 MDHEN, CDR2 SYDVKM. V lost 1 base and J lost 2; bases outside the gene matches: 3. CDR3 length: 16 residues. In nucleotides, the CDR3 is TGTGCCAGCAGTTTATCCTTAGCGGGGGCCTACAATGAGCAGTTCTTC. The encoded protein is CASSLSLAGAYNEQFF.

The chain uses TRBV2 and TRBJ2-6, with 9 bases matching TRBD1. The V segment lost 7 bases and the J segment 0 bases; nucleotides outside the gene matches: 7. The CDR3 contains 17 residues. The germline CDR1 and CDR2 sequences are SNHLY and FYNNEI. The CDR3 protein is CASTGQGPLSGANVLTF. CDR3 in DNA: TGTGCCAGCACTGGACAGGGGCCGCTCTCTGGGGCCAACGTCCTGACTTTC.

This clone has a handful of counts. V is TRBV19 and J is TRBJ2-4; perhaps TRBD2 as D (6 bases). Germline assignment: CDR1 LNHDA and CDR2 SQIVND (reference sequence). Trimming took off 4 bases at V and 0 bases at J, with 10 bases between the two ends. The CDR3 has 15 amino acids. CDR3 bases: TGTGCCAGTAGTAGCCGGGACTTAGCCAAAAACATTCAGTACTTC. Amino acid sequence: CASSSRDLAKNIQYF.

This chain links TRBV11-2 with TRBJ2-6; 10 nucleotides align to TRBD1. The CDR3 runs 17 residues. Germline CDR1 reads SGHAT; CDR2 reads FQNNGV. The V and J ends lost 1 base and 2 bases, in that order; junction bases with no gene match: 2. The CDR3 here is CASSLGGTGAGANVLTF. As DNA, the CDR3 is TGTGCCAGCAGCTTAGGCGGGACAGGGGCTGGGGCCAACGTCCTGACTTTC.

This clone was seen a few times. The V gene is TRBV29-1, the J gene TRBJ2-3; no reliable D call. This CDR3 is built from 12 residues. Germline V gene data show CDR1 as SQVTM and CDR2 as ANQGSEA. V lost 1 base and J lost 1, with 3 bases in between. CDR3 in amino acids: CSVEGGTDTQYF. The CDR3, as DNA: TGCAGCGTTGAAGGCGGCACAGATACGCAGTATTTT.